This entry describes one T cell receptor (beta chain). V lost 6 bases, J lost 7 bases, and 4 bases stayed unmatched. Per germline, CDR1 SGHTA and CDR2 FQGNSA. The length of the CDR3 is 12 residues. This sample was taken from a study of T cell responses to AZD1222 COVID-19 vaccine. TCRdb's copy holds only in-frame clones and misses some; the assay was immunoSEQ multiplex PCR. There are 100,000 to 150,000 clones in the sample; about 85% occur only once, and about 6% lies in the top ten. This TCR came from an adult in good health. The chain is built from TRBV7-2 and TRBJ2-3; 7 nucleotides align to TRBD1. The sample consisted of peripheral blood, taken on day 0 of AZD1222 vaccination. The CDR3 region has the DNA TGTGCCAGCAGAACACAGGGGTATACGCAGTATTTT. This encodes CASRTQGYTQYF. The variable domain in full, completed from reference TRBV7-2 and TRBJ2-3, reads GAGVSQSPSNKVTEKGKDVELRCDPISGHTALYWYRQSLGQGLEFLIYFQGNSAPDKSGLPSDRFSAERTGGSVSTLTIQRTQQEDSAVYLCASRTQGYTQYFGPGTRLTVL.